Presented here are 12 T cell receptor beta chains from one specimen sequenced in a study of blood T cell repertoires in COVID-19. Assay: immunoSEQ multiplex PCR; the TCRdb copy retains only in-frame clones and omits some. The sample includes 100,000 to 120,000 clones, roughly 85% of them seen just once. The sequenced material came from peripheral blood. Receptors originate from a man aged 45-65 years with acute or convalescent COVID-19.

This chain joins TRBV25-1 and TRBJ2-5, with 7 bases that match TRBD2. V lost 5 bases to trimming and J lost 4 bases; unmatched junction nucleotides: 10. Germline V gives CDR1 MGHDK, CDR2 SYGVNS. CDR3 length: 15 residues. CDR3 nucleotide sequence: TGTGCCAGCAGTAGGGACTACTTTACGCCAGAGACCCAGTACTTC. It is translated as CASSRDYFTPETQYF. Combining the CDR3 with reference TRBV25-1 and TRBJ2-5 gives the whole variable domain EADIYQTPRYLVIGTGKKITLECSQTMGHDKMYWYQQDPGMELHLIHYSYGVNSTEKGDLSSESTVSRIRTEHFPLTLESARPSHTSQYLCASSRDYFTPETQYFGPGTRLLVL.

The J gene is TRBJ2-7, the V gene TRBV18; 10 bases are shared with TRBD2. From germline, CDR1 is KGHSH and CDR2 LQKENI. J lost 3 bases, V lost 2 bases, and 4 bases had no gene match. This CDR3 spans 15 amino acids. CDR3 DNA: TGTGCCAGCTCACCATTGACTAGCGGGTTCTACGAGCAGTACTTC. This encodes CASSPLTSGFYEQYF.

V usage is TRBV3-1 (or the pseudogene TRBV3-2) and J usage is TRBJ2-3; D is perhaps TRBD2 (5 bases). V lost 5 bases, J lost 5 bases, and 14 bases lay in between. Germline CDR1 reads LGHDT; CDR2 reads YNNKEL (reference sequence). The CDR3 consists of 14 residues. The CDR3 nucleotides are TGTGCCAGCAGCTGGGTGGATAGCGAAGATACGCAGTATTTT. Encoded protein: CASSWVDSEDTQYF.

The rearrangement links TRBV27 to TRBJ1-1; D remains unclear. CDR1 and CDR2 (germline): MNHEY, SMNVEV (reference sequence). The CDR3 is 15 residues long. Deletions cut 6 bases from V and 2 bases from J, with 16 bases between. The CDR3 sequence: CASSSRPRGNTEAFF. The CDR3 region has the DNA TGTGCCAGCAGCTCTCGCCCACGGGGAAACACTGAAGCTTTCTTT.

The V and J genes are TRBV5-8 and TRBJ2-3; a possible D gene is TRBD2 (5 bases). Germline V gene data show CDR1 as SGHTS and CDR2 as YDEGEE. Between the trimmed V and J ends, which lost 0 bases and 7 bases, there was a span of 15 bases. The CDR3 extends over 15 amino acids. In DNA, the CDR3 is TGTGCCAGCAGCTTGGTCCCGGGAACGAGGAATACGCAGTATTTT. Protein: CASSLVPGTRNTQYF.

The rearrangement uses TRBV7-8 and TRBJ2-7, with a weak D call TRBD2 (5 bases). The CDR3 length is 15 residues. Per the germline V gene, CDR1 is SGHVS and CDR2 is FQNEAQ. The V end lost 0 bases, the J end lost 1 base, and 10 bases lay between the germline ends. The CDR3, as DNA: TGTGCCAGCAGCTTAGCGCGGGCCGCTTCCTACGAGCAGTACTTC. This gives the protein CASSLARAASYEQYF. Based on the CDR3 plus reference TRBV7-8 and TRBJ2-7, the full variable domain is GAGVSQSPRYKVAKRGQDVALRCDPISGHVSLFWYQQALGQGPEFLTYFQNEAQLDKSGLPSDRFFAERPEGSVSTLKIQRTQQEDSAVYLCASSLARAASYEQYFGPGTRLTVT.

As concerns this clone: The junction differs from germline at one of its ends, possibly a read error. CDR3 sequence reads: CASSVEAQNIQYF. DNA of the CDR3: TGTGCCAGCAGCGTAGAAGCCCAAAACATTCAGTACTTC. The chain has TRBV9 and TRBJ2-4; D is unresolved. This CDR3 has 13 residues. Germline V gene lookup returns CDR1 SGDLS and CDR2 YYNGEE.

The rearrangement uses TRBV6-1 and TRBJ1-6; TRBD1 might be the D (5 bases). The CDR3 is 18 amino acids. The germline gives CDR1 MNHNS, CDR2 SASEGT. Trimming left V 2 bases short and J 0 bases short, with 14 bases between. The CDR3 coding sequence is TGTGCCAGCAGTGAACGACAGATAAGGAGCTCCTATAATTCACCCCTCCACTTT. Translating gives CASSERQIRSSYNSPLHF.

At least ten counts were recorded for this clone. J is TRBJ1-2 and V is TRBV7-8; 8 bases line up with TRBD1. Germline V lookup: CDR1 SGHVS, CDR2 FQNEAQ. CDR3 length equals 15 residues. Trimming cost V 1 base and J 8 bases; bases outside gene matches: 9. In nucleotides, the CDR3 is TGTGCCAGCAGCTTAGGGACAGGGCTGAGTGGCGGCTACACCTTC. Protein sequence: CASSLGTGLSGGYTF.

V usage is TRBV19 and J usage is TRBJ1-1; 8 nucleotides align to TRBD1. V trimming: 6 bases; J trimming: 7 bases; junction bases outside the gene matches: 7. In germline, CDR1 is LNHDA, CDR2 SQIVND (reference sequence). This CDR3 contains 13 residues. Written as DNA, the CDR3 is TGTGCCAGTAGGGGCGGCAGGGGGCTTGAAGCTTTCTTT. This encodes CASRGGRGLEAFF.

This rearrangement joins TRBV29-1 to TRBJ2-1; the D is unclear. Trimming stripped 0 bases from V and 0 bases from J, with 9 bases between. The germline V gene encodes CDR1 SQVTM and CDR2 ANQGSEA. The CDR3 loop spans 15 amino acids. The CDR3 reads CSVEDQVSSYNEQFF. Written as DNA, the CDR3 is TGCAGCGTTGAAGATCAGGTTAGCTCCTACAATGAGCAGTTCTTC.

This chain uses TRBV4-2 with TRBJ2-7; TRBD2 agrees at 7 bases. Germline V CDR1 and CDR2: LGHNA, YNFKEQ. The CDR3 sequence is 13 residues long. Germline trimming cut 3 bases from V and 5 bases from J; bases unmatched to any gene: 4. DNA of the CDR3: TGTGCCAGCAGCCACCCGGGAGGCGACGAGCAGTACTTC. Translation: CASSHPGGDEQYF.